This T cell receptor beta chain was sequenced for a study of neurological immune-mediated disorders. With 4 bases removed from V and 13 bases from J, the gap between germline ends came to 11 bases. The length of the CDR3 is 12 residues. Germline lookup yields CDR1 MGHRA and CDR2 YSYEKL. This clonotype occurred many times. TCRdb passed the 5' RACE reads through MiXCR, listing each CDR3 protein once. There are approximately 50,000 distinct CDR3 sequences in the sample; about a tenth occur only once, and roughly 5.3% lies in the top ten. The sequencing sample was made of PBMCs. This chain links TRBV4-1 with TRBJ1-6; a possible D gene is TRBD1 (6 bases). The sequence was collected from a man between 65 and 85 years old with HTLV-1-associated myelopathy (HAM/TSP). CDR3 in amino acids: CASSLTDSPLHF. The CDR3 coding sequence is TGCGCCAGCAGCCTGACGGACAGCCCCCTCCACTTT.